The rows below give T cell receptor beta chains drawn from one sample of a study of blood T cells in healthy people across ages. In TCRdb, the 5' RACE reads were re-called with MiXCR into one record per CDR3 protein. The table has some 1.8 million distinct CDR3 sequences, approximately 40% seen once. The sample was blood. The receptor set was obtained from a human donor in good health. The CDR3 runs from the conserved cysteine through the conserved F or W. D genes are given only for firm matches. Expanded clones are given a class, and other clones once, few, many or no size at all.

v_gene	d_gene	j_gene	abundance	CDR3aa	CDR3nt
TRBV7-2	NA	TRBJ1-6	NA	CASSFEEGYYNSPLHF	TGTGCCAGCAGCTTCGAGGAGGGATACTATAATTCACCCCTCCACTTT
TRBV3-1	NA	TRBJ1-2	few	CASSKSPDYLGYTF	TGTGCCAGCAGCAAAAGTCCGGACTACCTTGGCTACACCTTC
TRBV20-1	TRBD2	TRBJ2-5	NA	CSARDWPSGGPYQETQYF	TGCAGTGCTAGAGATTGGCCTAGCGGGGGCCCGTACCAAGAGACCCAGTACTTC
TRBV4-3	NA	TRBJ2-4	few	CASSQDQLGRNIQYF	TGCGCCAGCAGCCAAGATCAGCTAGGACGGAACATTCAGTACTTC
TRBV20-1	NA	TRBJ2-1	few	CSARDRGTEGIEQFF	TGCAGTGCTAGAGACCGCGGGACAGAGGGAATTGAGCAGTTCTTC
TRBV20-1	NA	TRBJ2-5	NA	CSASSGPQETQYF	TGCAGTGCTTCCAGCGGGCCTCAAGAGACCCAGTACTTC
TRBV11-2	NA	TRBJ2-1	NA	CASSLTARPDYNEQFF	TGTGCCAGCAGCTTAACGGCACGACCAGATTACAATGAGCAGTTCTTC
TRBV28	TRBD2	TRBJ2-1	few	CASSFSTGGREQFF	TGTGCCAGCAGTTTTAGTACGGGGGGGCGTGAGCAGTTCTTC
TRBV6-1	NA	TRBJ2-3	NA	CASNGLADTQYF	TGTGCCAGCAATGGCCTCGCAGATACGCAGTATTTT
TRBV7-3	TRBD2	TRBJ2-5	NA	CASSLMIGGMETQYF	TGTGCCAGCAGCTTAATGATCGGGGGGATGGAGACCCAGTACTTC
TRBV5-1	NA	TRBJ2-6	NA	CASSSYPSGALGLMAGANVLTF	TGCGCCAGCAGCTCATACCCCTCGGGGGCGCTGGGTCTTATGGCTGGGGCCAACGTCCTGACTTTC
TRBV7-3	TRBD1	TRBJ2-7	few	CASSSNRDRAEQYF	TGTGCCAGCAGCTCGAACCGGGACAGGGCCGAGCAGTACTTC
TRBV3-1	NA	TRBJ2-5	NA	CASSQDWGGAQETQYF	TGTGCCAGCAGCCAAGATTGGGGGGGGGCCCAAGAGACCCAGTACTTC
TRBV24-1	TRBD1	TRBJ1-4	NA	CATSDPRQGAREKLFF	TGTGCCACCAGTGACCCCCGACAGGGGGCGAGGGAAAAACTGTTTTTT
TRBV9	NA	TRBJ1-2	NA	CASSAGGAGYGYTF	TGTGCCAGCAGCGCCGGGGGCGCCGGCTATGGCTACACCTTC
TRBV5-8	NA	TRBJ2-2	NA	CASTPGELTGELFF	TGTGCCAGCACCCCCGGGGAACTCACCGGGGAGCTGTTTTTT
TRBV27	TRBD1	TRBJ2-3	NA	CATSTGVNTDTQYF	TGTGCCACCTCTACAGGGGTTAACACAGATACGCAGTATTTT
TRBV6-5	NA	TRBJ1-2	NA	CASSYSVFLRAGKFDYGYTF	TGTGCCAGCAGTTACTCCGTCTTTCTCCGTGCAGGGAAGTTCGACTATGGCTACACCTTC
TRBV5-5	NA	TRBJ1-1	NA	CASSLVSITEAFF	TGTGCCAGCAGCTTGGTATCCATCACTGAAGCTTTCTTT
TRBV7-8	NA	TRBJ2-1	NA	CASSPAGRGAYNEQFF	TGTGCCAGCAGTCCAGCTGGCAGGGGCGCCTACAATGAGCAGTTCTTC
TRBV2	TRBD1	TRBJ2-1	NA	CASSDWDSNEQFF	TGTGCCAGCAGTGATTGGGACAGTAATGAGCAGTTCTTC
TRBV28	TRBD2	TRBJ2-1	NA	CASSFPGGAYNEQFF	TGTGCCAGCAGTTTCCCCGGGGGGGCATACAATGAGCAGTTCTTC
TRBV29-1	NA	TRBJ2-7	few	CSVEKGSYEQYF	TGCAGCGTTGAAAAAGGGTCCTACGAGCAGTACTTC
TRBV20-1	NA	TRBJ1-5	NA	CSASHLGGASNQPQHF	TGCAGTGCCTCACACTTGGGGGGGGCTAGCAATCAGCCCCAGCATTTT
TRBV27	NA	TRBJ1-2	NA	CASKEGPGYGYTF	TGTGCCAGCAAGGAGGGGCCAGGCTATGGCTACACCTTC
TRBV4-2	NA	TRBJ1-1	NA	CASSQPERGNTEAFF	TGTGCCAGCAGCCAACCGGAGAGGGGTAACACTGAAGCTTTCTTT
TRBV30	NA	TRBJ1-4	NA	CAGINRMGANEKLFF	TGTGCCGGAATTAACCGGATGGGGGCTAATGAAAAACTGTTTTTT
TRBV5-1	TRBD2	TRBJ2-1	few	CASSLGTSGVGEQFF	TGCGCCAGCAGCTTGGGGACTAGCGGGGTTGGTGAGCAGTTCTTC
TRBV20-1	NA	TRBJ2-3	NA	CSARDGFQPYTDTQYF	TGCAGTGCTAGAGATGGTTTCCAGCCGTACACAGATACGCAGTATTTT
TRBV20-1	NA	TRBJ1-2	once	CSASSRVWGGYTF	TGCAGTGCTAGCTCGAGGGTGTGGGGTGGCTACACCTTC
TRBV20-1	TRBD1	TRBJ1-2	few	CSARDSGQLILYGYTF	TGCAGTGCTCGGGACAGCGGACAGTTGATCCTGTATGGCTACACCTTC
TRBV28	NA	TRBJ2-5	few	CASSTGTKGRTSQYF	TGTGCCAGCAGTACCGGGACAAAGGGCCGGACCTCCCAGTACTTC
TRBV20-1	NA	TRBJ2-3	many	CSARDLNIGQYTDTQYF	TGCAGTGCTAGAGATCTCAATATTGGACAGTACACAGATACGCAGTATTTT
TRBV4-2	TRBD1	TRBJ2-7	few	CASSQYRRGRDEQYF	TGTGCCAGCAGCCAATACCGCAGGGGGCGGGACGAGCAGTACTTC
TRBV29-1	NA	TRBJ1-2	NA	CSTRGGDNYGYTF	TGCAGCACGCGGGGGGGAGATAACTATGGCTACACCTTC
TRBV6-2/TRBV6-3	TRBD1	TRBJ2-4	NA	CASSGTGVVSKNIQYF	TGTGCCAGCAGTGGGACAGGGGTGGTATCCAAAAACATTCAGTACTTC
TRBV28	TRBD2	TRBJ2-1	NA	CASSPRGLAGPREQFF	TGTGCCAGCAGTCCCCGTGGACTAGCGGGGCCACGTGAGCAGTTCTTC
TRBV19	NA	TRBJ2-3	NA	CASSIDPQGDTQYF	TGTGCCAGTAGTATAGACCCCCAGGGAGATACGCAGTATTTT
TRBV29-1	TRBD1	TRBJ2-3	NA	CSVRDLGGKADTQYF	TGCAGCGTCAGAGACTTAGGGGGCAAGGCAGATACGCAGTATTTT
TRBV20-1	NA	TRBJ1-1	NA	CSARYIGRTRGTEAFF	TGCAGTGCTAGATATATCGGTCGAACTCGGGGCACTGAAGCTTTCTTT
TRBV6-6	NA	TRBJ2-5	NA	CASRPNEETQYF	TGTGCCAGCAGACCTAATGAGGAGACCCAGTACTTC
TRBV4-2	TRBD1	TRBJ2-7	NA	CASSQADRAIYEQYF	TGTGCCAGCAGCCAAGCCGACAGGGCCATCTACGAGCAGTACTTC
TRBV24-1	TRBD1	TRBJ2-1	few	CATSAIPGTGVYNEQFF	TGTGCCACCAGTGCCATACCCGGGACAGGGGTTTACAATGAGCAGTTCTTC
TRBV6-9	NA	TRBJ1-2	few	CASSYSPGRPTNYGYTF	TGTGCCAGCAGTTATTCACCGGGGAGGCCTACGAACTATGGCTACACCTTC
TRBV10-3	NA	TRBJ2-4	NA	CAIRQGQRNIQYF	TGTGCCATCAGGCAGGGACAACGAAACATTCAGTACTTC
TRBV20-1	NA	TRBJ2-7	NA	CSAREGVSYEQYF	TGCAGTGCTAGAGAAGGGGTCTCCTACGAGCAGTACTTC
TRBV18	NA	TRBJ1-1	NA	CASSDGLETENTEAFF	TGTGCCAGCTCAGATGGCCTAGAGACAGAGAACACTGAAGCTTTCTTT